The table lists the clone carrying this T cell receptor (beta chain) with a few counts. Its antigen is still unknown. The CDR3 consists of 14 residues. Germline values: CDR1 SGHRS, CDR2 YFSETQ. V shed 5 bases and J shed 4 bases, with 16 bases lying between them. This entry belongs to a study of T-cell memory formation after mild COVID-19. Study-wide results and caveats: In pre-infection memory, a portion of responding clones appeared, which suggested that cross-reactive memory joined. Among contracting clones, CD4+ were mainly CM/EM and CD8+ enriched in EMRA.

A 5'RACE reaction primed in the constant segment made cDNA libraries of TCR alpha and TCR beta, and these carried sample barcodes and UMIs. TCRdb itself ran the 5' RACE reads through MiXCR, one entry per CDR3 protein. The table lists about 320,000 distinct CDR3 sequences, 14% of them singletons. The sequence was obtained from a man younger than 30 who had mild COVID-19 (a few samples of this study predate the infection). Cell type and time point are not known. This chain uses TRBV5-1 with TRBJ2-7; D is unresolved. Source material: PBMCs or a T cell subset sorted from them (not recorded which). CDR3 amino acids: CASSKHQDAYEQYF. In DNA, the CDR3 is TGCGCCAGCAGTAAACATCAGGACGCATACGAGCAGTACTTC.